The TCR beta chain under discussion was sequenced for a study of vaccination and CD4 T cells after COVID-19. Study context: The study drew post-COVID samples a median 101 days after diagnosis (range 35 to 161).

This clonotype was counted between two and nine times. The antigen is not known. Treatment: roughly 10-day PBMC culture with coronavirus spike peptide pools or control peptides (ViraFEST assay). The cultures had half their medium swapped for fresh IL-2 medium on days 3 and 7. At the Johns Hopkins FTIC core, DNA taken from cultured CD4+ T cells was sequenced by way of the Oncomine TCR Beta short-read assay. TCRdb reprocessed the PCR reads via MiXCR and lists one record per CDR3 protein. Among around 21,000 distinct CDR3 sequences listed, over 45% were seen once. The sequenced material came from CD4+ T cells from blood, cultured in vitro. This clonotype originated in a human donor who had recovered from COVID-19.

CDR3 coding DNA: TGTGCCAGCAGTGAAGCGCTAGCGGGGCCAGATACGCAGTATTTT. This sequence encodes CASSEALAGPDTQYF. This chain joins TRBV6-1 and TRBJ2-3, with 9 bases fitting TRBD2. Germline CDR1 MNHNS, CDR2 SASEGT. V lost 0 bases, J lost 4 bases, and 2 bases stayed unmatched. This CDR3 contains 15 residues.